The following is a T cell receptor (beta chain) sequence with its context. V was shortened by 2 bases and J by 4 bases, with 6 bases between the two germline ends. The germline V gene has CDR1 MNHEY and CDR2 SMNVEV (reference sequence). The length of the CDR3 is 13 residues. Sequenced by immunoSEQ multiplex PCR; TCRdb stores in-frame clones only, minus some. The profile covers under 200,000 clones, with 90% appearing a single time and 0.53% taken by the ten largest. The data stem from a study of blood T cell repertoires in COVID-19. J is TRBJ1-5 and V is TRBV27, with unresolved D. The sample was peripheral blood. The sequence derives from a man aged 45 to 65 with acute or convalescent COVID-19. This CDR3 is CASSLTENQPQHF. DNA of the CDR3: TGTGCCAGCAGTTTAACCGAGAATCAGCCCCAGCATTTT.